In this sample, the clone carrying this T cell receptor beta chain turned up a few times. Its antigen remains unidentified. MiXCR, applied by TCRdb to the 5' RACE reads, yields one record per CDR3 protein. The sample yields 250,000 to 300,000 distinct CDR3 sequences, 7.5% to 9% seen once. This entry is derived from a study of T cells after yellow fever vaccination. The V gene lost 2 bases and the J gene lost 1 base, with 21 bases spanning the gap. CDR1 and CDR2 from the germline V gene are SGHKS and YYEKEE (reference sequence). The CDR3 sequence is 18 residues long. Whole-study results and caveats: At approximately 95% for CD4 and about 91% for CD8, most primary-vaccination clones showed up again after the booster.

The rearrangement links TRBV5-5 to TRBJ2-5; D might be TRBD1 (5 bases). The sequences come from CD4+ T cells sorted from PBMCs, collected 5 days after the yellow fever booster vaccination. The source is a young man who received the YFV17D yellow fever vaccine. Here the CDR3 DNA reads TGTGCCAGCAGCTTTAATCCTCTAACAGGAGTCCTCCAAGAGACCCAGTACTTC. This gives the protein CASSFNPLTGVLQETQYF.